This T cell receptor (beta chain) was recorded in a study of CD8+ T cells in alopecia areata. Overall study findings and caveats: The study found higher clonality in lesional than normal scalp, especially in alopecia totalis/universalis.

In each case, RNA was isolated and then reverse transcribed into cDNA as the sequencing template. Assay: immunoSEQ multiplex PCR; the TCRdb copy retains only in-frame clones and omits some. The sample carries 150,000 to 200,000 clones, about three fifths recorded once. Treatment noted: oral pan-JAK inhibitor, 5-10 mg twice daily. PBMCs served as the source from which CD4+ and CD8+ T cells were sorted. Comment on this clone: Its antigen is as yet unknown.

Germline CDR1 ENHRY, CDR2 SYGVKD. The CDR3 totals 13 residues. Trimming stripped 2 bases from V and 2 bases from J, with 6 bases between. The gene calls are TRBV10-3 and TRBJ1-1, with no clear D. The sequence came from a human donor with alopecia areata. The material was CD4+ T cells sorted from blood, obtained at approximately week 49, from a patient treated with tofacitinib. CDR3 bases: TGTGCCATCAGTGAGGGGTTCAACACTGAAGCTTTCTTT. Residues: CAISEGFNTEAFF.